This T cell receptor beta chain was identified during a study of blood T cell repertoires in COVID-19. Overall study: Samples representing acute and convalescent COVID-19 were sourced from the United States, Italy and Spain.

This clone was seen only a few times. Sequencing used immunoSEQ multiplex PCR; TCRdb keeps in-frame clones, though not all of them. The table records about 210,000 clones, 83% of them present only once. Germline V gene sequence: CDR1 SGHKS, CDR2 YYEKEE (reference sequence). V was trimmed by 4 bases and J by 1 base, leaving 11 bases between them. The CDR3 has 14 residues. Sequenced material: peripheral blood. V usage is TRBV5-5 and J usage is TRBJ2-5, with D tentatively TRBD1 (6 bases). The TCR sequence derives from a woman in her thirties or forties with active or convalescent COVID-19. CDR3 in amino acids: CASSPRQAQETQYF. The DNA for the CDR3 is TGTGCCAGCAGCCCCCGACAGGCCCAAGAGACCCAGTACTTC.